Below, 30 T cell receptor beta chains from the same sample are listed, as sequenced in a study of early T cells in non-severe SARS-CoV-2 infection. Using its own MiXCR run on the 5' RACE reads, TCRdb lists one record per CDR3 protein. This table has approximately 65,000 distinct CDR3 sequences, approximately 15% appearing once. The specimen was whole blood. The receptor set was obtained from an adult who was a healthcare worker with PCR-confirmed SARS-CoV-2 infection or an uninfected control (not recorded which).

The V gene is TRBV5-4, the J gene TRBJ2-5; D unresolved. There are 14 residues in the CDR3. V was pared by 4 bases and J by 5 bases, with 15 bases between. CDR1 and CDR2 (germline): SGHNT, YYREEE (reference sequence). The CDR3 region has the DNA TGTGCCAGCAGCCCCGACCGGGTACGGGAGACCCAGTACTTC. Amino acids: CASSPDRVRETQYF.

Turning to this clonotype: This may be a read error: a much more frequent sequence differs by one nucleotide. The V call is TRBV5-1, the J call TRBJ1-5; D not certain. The CDR3 loop spans 14 amino acids. The germline V gene has CDR1 SGHRS and CDR2 YFSETQ. Trimming cost V 3 bases and J 5 bases, with 12 bases left between them. The CDR3 DNA reads as TGCGCCAGCAGCTCGGACGGCCTCGATCAGCCCCAGCATTTT. This translates into CASSSDGLDQPQHF. The whole variable domain, filled in from reference TRBV5-1 and TRBJ1-5, reads KAGVTQTPRYLIKTRGQQVTLSCSPISGHRSVSWYQQTPGQGLQFLFEYFSETQRNKGNFPGRFSGRQFSNSRSEMNVSTLELGDSALYLCASSSDGLDQPQHFGDGTRLSIL.

Many counts were recorded for this clonotype. The chain links TRBV7-6 to TRBJ1-1; no clear D. The CDR3 is made up of 13 amino acids. With 5 bases removed from V and 3 bases from J, the gap between germline ends came to 10 bases. Germline lookup yields CDR1 SGHVS and CDR2 FNYEAQ. CDR3 protein: CASSRLVDTEAFF. The CDR3 nucleotides read TGTGCCAGCAGCCGACTGGTTGACACTGAAGCTTTCTTT.

This clonotype was seen a few times. The V call is TRBV27, the J call TRBJ2-5; no firm D call. The CDR3 is 13 amino acids. Looked up from germline, CDR1 is MNHEY and CDR2 is SMNVEV (reference sequence). Trimming took off 7 bases at V and 4 bases at J, with 13 bases between the two ends. CDR3 nucleotides: TGTGCCAGCACCTCCCCGGGTCGAGAGACCCAGTACTTC. It codes for CASTSPGRETQYF.

This clonotype was seen a few times. This chain links TRBV24-1 with TRBJ2-3, with a tentative D call TRBD1 (6 bases). V dropped 5 bases and J dropped 0 bases, with 8 bases sitting between them. The CDR3 has 14 amino acids. Per germline, CDR1 KGHDR and CDR2 SFDVKD. The CDR3 region is CATSGTASTDTQYF. The CDR3 nucleotides are TGTGCCACCAGTGGGACAGCTAGCACAGATACGCAGTATTTT.

This clonotype has ten or more counts. The chain carries TRBV20-1 and TRBJ2-3; D gene uncertain. CDR1 and CDR2 (germline): DFQATT, SNEGSKA (reference sequence). The CDR3 loop spans 14 amino acids. V shed 3 bases and J shed 0 bases, with 10 bases lying between them. The CDR3: CSASWSVSTDTQYF. In nucleotides, the CDR3 is TGCAGTGCTAGCTGGAGCGTGAGCACAGATACGCAGTATTTT.

At least ten counts were recorded for this clonotype. The chain has TRBV12-3 or TRBV12-4 and TRBJ1-1; D remains unclear. V lost 6 bases to trimming and J lost 5 bases, with 10 bases between them. The CDR3 has 12 amino acids. The DNA for the CDR3 is TGTGCCAGCAGCCGGAGAGCGACTGAAGCTTTCTTT. Protein product: CASSRRATEAFF.

A few counts support this clonotype. The chain uses TRBV21-1 and TRBJ1-1. TRBV21-1 is assigned pseudogene status. There are 14 residues in the CDR3. The CDR3 protein is CASSKSGRATEAFF. CDR3 sequence (DNA): TGTGCCAGCAGCAAGTCGGGGAGGGCCACTGAAGCTTTCTTT.

This clonotype was recorded a few times. The chain is built from TRBV6-5 and TRBJ2-1, with 8 bases lining up with TRBD1. V was pared by 6 bases and J by 4 bases, with 8 bases of the junction left unmatched. The CDR3 has 15 residues. Per the germline V gene, CDR1 is MNHEY and CDR2 is SVGAGI. The CDR3 loop is CASRVAGQGYNEQFF. The CDR3 DNA reads as TGTGCCAGCAGGGTCGCAGGACAGGGTTACAATGAGCAGTTCTTC.

This clonotype was observed a few times. J is TRBJ2-3 and V is TRBV5-4; D may be TRBD1 (6 bases). The CDR3 has 14 residues. Trimming stripped 4 bases from V and 5 bases from J, with 14 bases between. From germline, CDR1 is SGHNT and CDR2 YYREEE (reference sequence). The chain's CDR3 is CASSHSGVGDTQYF. The CDR3 DNA follows: TGTGCCAGCAGCCATTCAGGGGTAGGAGATACGCAGTATTTT.

CDR3 residues: CASSLVSGNTGELFF. CDR3 in DNA: TGTGCCAGCAGCTTAGTTTCGGGGAACACCGGGGAGCTGTTTTTT. V is TRBV7-8 and J is TRBJ2-2; no firm D call. Trimming shortened V by 1 base and J by 1 base, and 7 bases separated the two germline ends. The germline gives CDR1 SGHVS, CDR2 FQNEAQ. There are 15 residues in the CDR3.

The table lists this clonotype with a few counts. V usage is TRBV30 and J usage is TRBJ2-2; perhaps TRBD2 as D (5 bases). The CDR3 covers 15 residues. The V gene lost 8 bases and the J gene lost 3 bases, with 19 bases spanning the gap. Germline V CDR1 and CDR2: GTSNPN, SVGIG (reference sequence). CDR3 coding DNA: TGTGCCACAAGACGGGGTCAGGCGGACACCGGGGAGCTGTTTTTT. Protein product: CATRRGQADTGELFF.

The V gene is TRBV9, the J gene TRBJ1-5; weak D call: TRBD1 (6 bases). The V gene's germline CDR1 is SGDLS and CDR2 YYNGEE. Between the trimmed V and J ends, which lost 4 bases and 3 bases, there was a span of 14 bases. The CDR3 runs to 15 residues. The CDR3 spells CASSPTTGFNQPQHF. DNA for the CDR3: TGTGCCAGCAGCCCGACTACAGGGTTCAATCAGCCCCAGCATTTT.

The CDR3 loop is CASSQDNVGQYEQYF. The CDR3 DNA follows: TGTGCCAGCAGCCAAGACAACGTGGGTCAATACGAGCAGTACTTC. The V gene is TRBV3-1, the J gene TRBJ2-7; D is ambiguous. Germline V gene lookup returns CDR1 LGHDT and CDR2 YNNKEL (reference sequence). The CDR3 has 15 amino acids. With 0 bases removed from V and 4 bases from J, the gap between germline ends came to 13 bases.

This clonotype was observed a few times. The rearrangement joins TRBV11-2 to TRBJ1-2; D remains unclear. Germline CDR1 reads SGHAT; CDR2 reads FQNNGV. V lost 3 bases and J 3 bases, leaving 14 bases between the germline ends. This CDR3 is built from 15 residues. The CDR3 DNA follows: TGTGCCAGCAGCTTGGGCCCCCCGGATGACTATGGCTACACCTTC. Translation gives CASSLGPPDDYGYTF.

The V call is TRBV20-1, the J call TRBJ2-7; D gene unclear. With 2 bases removed from V and 2 bases from J, the gap between germline ends came to 13 bases. Germline assignment: CDR1 DFQATT and CDR2 SNEGSKA (reference sequence). The CDR3 sequence is 14 residues long. The CDR3 reads CSARSSSGPYEQYF. The CDR3 bases are TGCAGTGCTAGATCTTCTTCGGGCCCCTACGAGCAGTACTTC.

This rearrangement joins TRBV30 to TRBJ1-2; 7 bases are shared with TRBD1. There are 15 residues in the CDR3. Looked up from germline, CDR1 is GTSNPN and CDR2 is SVGIG (reference sequence). Germline trimming cut 4 bases from V and 2 bases from J; bases unmatched to any gene: 10. CDR3 nucleotide sequence: TGTGCCTGGACGAGGGGGCAAGGGACCAACTATGGCTACACCTTC. It specifies CAWTRGQGTNYGYTF.

This clonotype came up a few times. The rearrangement links TRBV29-1 to TRBJ1-1; 9 bases are a match to TRBD1. Germline lookup yields CDR1 SQVTM and CDR2 ANQGSEA. The CDR3 has 12 amino acids. Trimming took 7 bases from V and 5 from J; bases not matched to a gene: 5. CDR3: CSGDRGATEAFF. Written as DNA, the CDR3 is TGCAGCGGCGACAGGGGGGCGACTGAAGCTTTCTTT.

CDR3 DNA: TGTGCCAGCAGCTATGACAGCTCTGGGGCCAACGTCCTGACTTTC. This translates into CASSYDSSGANVLTF. V usage is TRBV9 and J usage is TRBJ2-6, with D tentatively TRBD1 (5 bases). V lost 4 bases, J lost 0 bases, and 8 bases lay in between. The CDR3 sequence is 15 residues long. Germline-derived CDR1 and CDR2 are SGDLS and YYNGEE.

V gene TRBV2 combines with J gene TRBJ2-3; D might be TRBD1 (6 bases). This CDR3 has 14 amino acids. Germline V gene data show CDR1 as SNHLY and CDR2 as FYNNEI. V was pared by 6 bases and J by 3 bases, with 13 bases between. CDR3 DNA sequence: TGTGCCAGCAGGAGGGCCCAGGGGACAGATACGCAGTATTTT. It codes for CASRRAQGTDTQYF.

This clonotype was counted between two and nine times. The chain uses TRBV11-2 and TRBJ1-6; no firm D call. Germline V CDR1 and CDR2: SGHAT, FQNNGV. This CDR3 spans 14 amino acids. V lost 2 bases, J lost 9 bases, and 11 bases lay in between. The CDR3 loop reads CASSLRGGTSPLHF. CDR3 nucleotides: TGTGCCAGCAGCTTACGAGGAGGTACTTCACCCCTCCACTTT.

The V call is TRBV7-8, the J call TRBJ2-7; tentatively, D is TRBD2 (5 bases). The CDR3 runs 13 residues. The germline V and J ends were trimmed by 5 bases and 3 bases, with 11 bases remaining between them. Germline V lookup: CDR1 SGHVS, CDR2 FQNEAQ. The CDR3 nucleotides read TGTGCCAGCAGCCCGGGATTGCTCTACGAGCAGTACTTC. It is translated as CASSPGLLYEQYF.

The chain carries TRBV12-3 or TRBV12-4 and TRBJ2-3; D gene uncertain. This CDR3 region has 14 residues. V was pared by 8 bases and J by 0 bases, with 12 bases between. The CDR3 protein is CASSHRSSTDTQYF. The CDR3 nucleotides read TGTGCCAGCTCCCACCGGTCTAGCACAGATACGCAGTATTTT.

This clonotype was counted only a few times. The CDR3 DNA sequence: TGTGCCAGCAGCAGGGACCTTGGCGGATTACAGTACTTC. Translated, it gives CASSRDLGGLQYF. The rearrangement links TRBV7-8 to TRBJ2-5; tentatively, D is TRBD1 or TRBD2 (5 bases each). CDR1 SGHVS and CDR2 FQNEAQ come from the germline V gene. This CDR3 has 13 amino acids. Trimming left V 5 bases short and J 11 bases short, with 18 bases between.

This clonotype has a count of ten or more. The chain has TRBV6-2 or TRBV6-3 and TRBJ2-6; D ambiguous. V lost 6 bases, J lost 4 bases, and 10 bases lay in between. Per germline, CDR1 MNHEY and CDR2 SVGEGT. CDR3 size: 14 residues. The CDR3 spells CASSANPGANVLTF. The CDR3 DNA is TGTGCCAGCAGCGCAAACCCAGGGGCCAACGTCCTGACTTTC.

The chain uses TRBV18 and TRBJ1-2; D is possibly TRBD1 (6 bases). CDR1 and CDR2 from the germline V gene are KGHSH and LQKENI. This CDR3 has 14 amino acids. Trimming left V 3 bases short and J 5 bases short, with 13 bases between. This CDR3 is CASSPRQADYGYTF. CDR3 coding DNA: TGTGCCAGCTCACCCAGACAGGCCGATTATGGCTACACCTTC. The variable domain in full, completed from reference TRBV18 and TRBJ1-2, reads NAGVMQNPRHLVRRRGQEARLRCSPMKGHSHVYWYRQLPEEGLKFMVYLQKENIIDESGMPKERFSAEFPKEGPSILRIQQVVRGDSAAYFCASSPRQADYGYTFGSGTRLTVV.

The CDR3 loop is CASSLLQGSNEQFF. In DNA, the CDR3 is TGTGCCAGCAGTTTATTACAGGGATCCAATGAGCAGTTCTTC. The gene calls are TRBV28 and TRBJ2-1, with a possible D match to TRBD1 (6 bases). V was clipped by 1 base and J by 6 bases, with 10 bases between them. Per the germline V gene, CDR1 is MDHEN and CDR2 is SYDVKM. The length of the CDR3 is 14 residues. The entire variable domain, with the rest obtained from reference TRBV28 and TRBJ2-1, is as follows: DVKVTQSSRYLVKRTGEKVFLECVQDMDHENMFWYRQDPGLGLRLIYFSYDVKMKEKGDIPEGYSVSREKKERFSLILESASTNQTSMYLCASSLLQGSNEQFFGPGTRLTVL.

This clonotype was seen ten or more times. The chain uses TRBV12-3 or TRBV12-4 and TRBJ2-1; D gene unclear. The germline V and J ends were trimmed by 3 bases and 0 bases, with 3 bases remaining between them. The CDR3 consists of 13 residues. As DNA, the CDR3 is TGTGCCAGCAGTTTGGGCTCCTACAATGAGCAGTTCTTC. This sequence encodes CASSLGSYNEQFF.

The chain is built from TRBV7-2 and TRBJ2-1; 9 bases align to TRBD2. J lost 7 bases, V lost 3 bases, and 7 bases had no gene match. CDR1 SGHTA and CDR2 FQGNSA come from the germline V gene. The CDR3 has 15 residues. The CDR3 loop reads CASSFQAGGGNEQFF. CDR3 nucleotides: TGTGCCAGCAGCTTCCAAGCGGGGGGCGGGAATGAGCAGTTCTTC.

The chain employs TRBV5-1 and TRBJ2-3, with a tentative D call TRBD1 (6 bases). The CDR3 extends over 14 amino acids. Germline lookup yields CDR1 SGHRS and CDR2 YFSETQ. V was pared by 4 bases and J by 2 bases, with 11 bases between. The CDR3 is CASSPQGHTDTQYF. The CDR3 coding sequence is TGCGCCAGCAGCCCGCAGGGGCACACAGATACGCAGTATTTT.